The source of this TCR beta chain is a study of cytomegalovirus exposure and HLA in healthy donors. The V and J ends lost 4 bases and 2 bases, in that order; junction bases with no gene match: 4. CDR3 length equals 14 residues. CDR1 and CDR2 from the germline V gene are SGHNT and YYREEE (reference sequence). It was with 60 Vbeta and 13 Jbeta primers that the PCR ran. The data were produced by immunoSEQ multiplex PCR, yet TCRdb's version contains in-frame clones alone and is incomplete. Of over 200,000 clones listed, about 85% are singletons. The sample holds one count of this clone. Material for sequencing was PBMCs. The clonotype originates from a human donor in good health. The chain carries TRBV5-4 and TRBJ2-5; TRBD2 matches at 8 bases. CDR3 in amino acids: CASSPGTSQETQYF. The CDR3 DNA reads TGTGCCAGCAGCCCTGGGACTAGTCAAGAGACCCAGTACTTC.